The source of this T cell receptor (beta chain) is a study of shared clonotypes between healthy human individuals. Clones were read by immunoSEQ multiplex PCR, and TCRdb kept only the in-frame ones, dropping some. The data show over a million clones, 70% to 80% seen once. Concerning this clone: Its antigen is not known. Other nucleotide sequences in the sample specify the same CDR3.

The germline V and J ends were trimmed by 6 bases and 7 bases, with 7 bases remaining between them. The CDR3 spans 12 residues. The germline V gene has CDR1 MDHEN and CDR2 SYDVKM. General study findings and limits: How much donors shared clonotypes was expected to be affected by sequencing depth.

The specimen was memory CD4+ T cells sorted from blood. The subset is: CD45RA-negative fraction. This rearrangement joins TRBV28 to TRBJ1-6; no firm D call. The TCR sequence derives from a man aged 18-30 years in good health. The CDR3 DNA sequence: TGTGCCAGCAGCCTGGGGAATTCACCCCTCCACTTT. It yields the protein CASSLGNSPLHF.